The 4 T cell receptor beta chains reported below all come from one sample, sequenced in a study of T cell repertoires in cytomegalovirus infection. From the reads, TCRdb called clonotypes with MiXCR, one entry per CDR3 protein. The sample carries 210,000 or so distinct CDR3 sequences, 5% to 8.5% recorded once. Sequencing used PBMCs. These receptors came from a human donor in good health (CMV status not recorded). Some clones in this sample may be carry-over from other donors' samples.

The sample holds many counts of this clonotype. The V call is TRBV11-2, the J call TRBJ2-7, with TRBD1 matching over 7 bases. Germline V gene sequence: CDR1 SGHAT, CDR2 FQNNGV. Trimming cost V 0 bases and J 1 base; bases outside gene matches: 15. The CDR3 is 19 amino acids. The CDR3 nucleotides read TGTGCCAGCAGCTTAGATGACTCGACAGGGCTGGGTTTTTCCTACGAGCAGTACTTC. Translating it yields CASSLDDSTGLGFSYEQYF.

V usage is TRBV12-3 or TRBV12-4 and J usage is TRBJ1-2; D gene unclear. CDR3 length: 12 residues. V lost 7 bases and J lost 3, with 9 bases in between. The CDR3 DNA reads as TGTGCCAGCACGATCGACTACTATGGCTACACCTTC. It codes for CASTIDYYGYTF.

This clonotype was found many times. This chain's CDR3 is CTVRVKDGYTF. The CDR3 DNA is TGCACCGTAAGGGTCAAAGATGGCTACACCTTC. J is TRBJ1-2 and V is TRBV29-1; D unclear. The CDR3 consists of 11 residues. Germline V CDR1 and CDR2: SQVTM, ANQGSEA. The whole variable domain, filled in from reference TRBV29-1 and TRBJ1-2, reads SAVISQKPSRDICQRGTSLTIQCQVDSQVTMMFWYRQQPGQSLTLIATANQGSEATYESGFVIDKFPISRPNLTFSTLTVSNMSPEDSSIYLCTVRVKDGYTFGSGTRLTVV.

This clonotype was recorded at least ten times. This chain connects TRBV7-2 to TRBJ2-5; no firm D call. CDR1 and CDR2 (germline): SGHTA, FQGNSA. V dropped 2 bases and J dropped 1 base, with 11 bases sitting between them. CDR3 length equals 15 residues. The DNA of the CDR3 is TGTGCCAGCAGCTTAAACGCCGCACGCCAAGAGACCCAGTACTTC. Its protein is CASSLNAARQETQYF.